These 15 T cell receptor beta chains came from one sample sequenced in a study of blood T cell repertoires in COVID-19. This table comes from immunoSEQ multiplex PCR, and its TCRdb copy is limited to in-frame clones, with some not included. The table records over 110,000 clones, about 70% of them present only once. The specimen sequenced was peripheral blood. Receptors originate from a man at least 80 years old with acute or convalescent COVID-19.

This clone was picked up a small number of times. J is TRBJ2-3 and V is TRBV5-1; 10 bases are a match to TRBD2. CDR1 is SGHRS and CDR2 is YFSETQ in the germline V gene. This CDR3 is built from 17 residues. The junction had 9 bases not matched to a gene; V was cut back by 0 bases and J by 5 bases. The CDR3 reads CASSLGSGGPGQDTQYF. The CDR3 nucleotides are TGCGCCAGCAGCTTGGGTAGCGGGGGGCCCGGACAAGATACGCAGTATTTT.

The chain employs TRBV19 and TRBJ2-7, with TRBD1 identical over 7 bases. With V trimmed by 5 bases and J by 0 bases, 10 bases remained unmatched. Germline assignment: CDR1 LNHDA and CDR2 SQIVND (reference sequence). This CDR3 has 16 residues. CDR3 coding DNA: TGTGCCAGTAGTGTCCTCCCGGGACAGACCTCCTACGAGCAGTACTTC. It translates to CASSVLPGQTSYEQYF. The whole variable domain, filled in from reference TRBV19 and TRBJ2-7, reads DGGITQSPKYLFRKEGQNVTLSCEQNLNHDAMYWYRQDPGQGLRLIYYSQIVNDFQKGDIAEGYSVSREKKESFPLTVTSAQKNPTAFYLCASSVLPGQTSYEQYFGPGTRLTVT.

This chain joins TRBV7-2 and TRBJ2-2; 9 bases are shared with TRBD1. The trim removed 5 bases at V and 6 bases at J, leaving 7 bases unmatched. Germline CDR1 is SGHTA and CDR2 is FQGNSA. The CDR3 runs 15 residues. CDR3 sequence (DNA): TGTGCCAGCAGCCCCGGACAGGGGATAGCCGGGGAGCTGTTTTTT. Amino acids: CASSPGQGIAGELFF.

V gene TRBV6-6 combines with J gene TRBJ1-5; 7 nucleotides match TRBD1. The CDR3 is 16 residues long. V was clipped by 6 bases and J by 0 bases; unmatched bases: 8. Germline V gives CDR1 MNHNY, CDR2 SVGAGI (reference sequence). CDR3 DNA: TGTGCCAGCAGGCCTACAGGGGATTATAGCAATCAGCCCCAGCATTTT. The encoded protein is CASRPTGDYSNQPQHF.

V and J are TRBV7-2 and TRBJ2-3; 7 bases map to TRBD1. Per the germline V gene, CDR1 is SGHTA and CDR2 is FQGNSA. The CDR3 has 13 residues. J was trimmed by 6 bases and V by 5 bases; bases with no gene match: 5. This chain's CDR3 is CASSQDRRDTQYF. The CDR3 region has the DNA TGTGCCAGCAGCCAGGACAGGCGCGATACGCAGTATTTT.

J is TRBJ1-3 and V is TRBV4-2, with D possibly matching TRBD1 (6 bases). The length of the CDR3 is 19 residues. From germline, CDR1 is LGHNA and CDR2 YNFKEQ. The ends were cut back, 0 bases at V and 0 bases at J, with 18 bases in the middle. In nucleotides, the CDR3 is TGTGCCAGCAGCCAAGATCTTGTGGGGGCCTCTCTCTCTGGAAACACCATATATTTT. Its protein is CASSQDLVGASLSGNTIYF.

The chain joins TRBV28 to TRBJ1-2; D not resolved. CDR3 length equals 12 residues. The germline V and J ends were trimmed by 8 bases and 4 bases, with 11 bases remaining between them. Germline V gene sequence: CDR1 MDHEN, CDR2 SYDVKM. CDR3 nucleotides: TGTGCCAGCGGAGGGTTACGCTATGGCTACACCTTC. Amino acid sequence: CASGGLRYGYTF.

The J gene is TRBJ2-7, the V gene TRBV9, with D unresolved. This CDR3 comprises 14 residues. Germline V lookup: CDR1 SGDLS, CDR2 YYNGEE. V was trimmed by 5 bases and J by 2 bases, leaving 14 bases between them. Here the CDR3 DNA reads TGTGCCAGCAGTCCCGAGGCCCTACCCTACGAGCAGTACTTC. As protein: CASSPEALPYEQYF.

This rearrangement joins TRBV19 to TRBJ2-1; D is uncertain. With 5 bases removed from V and 8 bases from J, the gap between germline ends came to 7 bases. Germline V gene sequence: CDR1 LNHDA, CDR2 SQIVND (reference sequence). The CDR3 runs 11 residues. CDR3 sequence: CASSHSDEQFF. DNA for the CDR3: TGTGCCAGTAGTCATTCGGATGAGCAGTTCTTC.

The V call is TRBV27, the J call TRBJ2-3, with TRBD2 matching 9 bases. Germline V gene sequence: CDR1 MNHEY, CDR2 SMNVEV (reference sequence). This CDR3 has 14 residues. The trim removed 4 bases at V and 3 bases at J, leaving 2 bases unmatched. The DNA of the CDR3 is TGTGCCAGCAGTTCGACTAGCGGTACAGATACGCAGTATTTT. Amino acids: CASSSTSGTDTQYF.

The chain couples TRBV5-4 to TRBJ1-1, with a weak D call TRBD1 (6 bases). CDR1 and CDR2 (germline): SGHNT, YYREEE (reference sequence). V lost 6 bases and J lost 5, with 23 bases in between. This CDR3 contains 16 residues. CDR3 region: CASTRGGGKRKTEAFF. As DNA, the CDR3 is TGTGCCAGCACTCGAGGGGGGGGTAAGAGGAAAACTGAAGCTTTCTTT.

The chain's CDR3 is CASSETGDRGETQYF. CDR3 DNA: TGTGCCAGCAGTGAAACAGGGGATCGGGGAGAGACCCAGTACTTC. The V gene is TRBV2, the J gene TRBJ2-5; 7 nucleotides match TRBD1. V shed 2 bases, J shed 4 bases, and the junction held 7 bases outside the gene matches. Germline CDR1 is SNHLY and CDR2 is FYNNEI. This CDR3 region has 15 residues.

This clone appeared a few times. The CDR3: CAWSVGQAPFF. The CDR3 nucleotides are TGTGCCTGGAGTGTAGGACAGGCACCTTTCTTT. This rearrangement joins TRBV30 to TRBJ1-1, with TRBD1 identical over 7 bases. V was clipped by 0 bases and J by 12 bases; unmatched bases: 4. The V gene's germline CDR1 is GTSNPN and CDR2 SVGIG (reference sequence). The CDR3 is 11 residues long.

CDR3 sequence reads: CATSDWGQTEQYF. CDR3 nucleotides: TGTGCCACCAGTGACTGGGGACAGACCGAGCAGTACTTC. The chain is built from TRBV24-1 and TRBJ2-7; 7 bases agree with TRBD1. The CDR3 loop spans 13 amino acids. V gave up 4 bases and J gave up 6 bases; unmatched junction bases: 5. Germline V lookup: CDR1 KGHDR, CDR2 SFDVKD.

The rearrangement uses TRBV5-1 and TRBJ2-5, with 7 bases identical to TRBD1. Per the germline V gene, CDR1 is SGHRS and CDR2 is YFSETQ. This CDR3 is 14 amino acids long. J lost 5 bases, V lost 3 bases, and 7 bases had no gene match. Here the CDR3 reads CASSSLTGRETQYF. The CDR3 bases are TGCGCCAGCAGCTCCCTGACAGGGCGGGAGACCCAGTACTTC. Combining the CDR3 with reference TRBV5-1 and TRBJ2-5 gives the whole variable domain KAGVTQTPRYLIKTRGQQVTLSCSPISGHRSVSWYQQTPGQGLQFLFEYFSETQRNKGNFPGRFSGRQFSNSRSEMNVSTLELGDSALYLCASSSLTGRETQYFGPGTRLLVL.